The rows below give T cell receptor beta chains drawn from one sample of a study of blood T cells in healthy people across ages. TCRdb reprocessed the 5' RACE reads with MiXCR, giving one entry per CDR3 protein. Counted here are about a million distinct CDR3 sequences, roughly 47% occurring once; the ten biggest clones make up about a fifth. What was sequenced was blood. The origin of the receptors is an older woman in good health. The CDR3 runs from the conserved cysteine through the conserved F or W. A D gene is named only where the DNA matches it firmly. Not every row has a clone size; where given, it reads once, few, many or a size class.

.	TRBV2	.	TRBJ2-4	CASSLMGKRYF	TGTGCCAGCAGCCTTATGGGCAAGAGGTACTTC
TRBD1	TRBV20-1	.	TRBJ2-1	CSARRTGGVRGYNEQFF	TGCAGTGCTAGACGGACAGGGGGCGTACGGGGGTACAATGAGCAGTTCTTC
.	TRBV30	.	TRBJ2-7	CARRRGIGYEQYF	TGTGCCCGGAGGAGGGGGATCGGATACGAGCAGTACTTC
.	TRBV5-1	.	TRBJ2-4	CASSPGVTNIQYF	TGCGCCAGCAGCCCAGGGGTTACAAACATTCAGTACTTC
.	TRBV28	.	TRBJ2-5	CAAQGGRGGTQYF	TGTGCCGCACAAGGGGGACGGGGTGGGACCCAGTACTTC
.	TRBV3-1	.	TRBJ1-1	CASSQAGAPLNTEAFF	TGTGCCAGCAGCCAAGCGGGGGCGCCCCTGAACACTGAAGCTTTCTTT
TRBD2	TRBV7-8	.	TRBJ2-3	CASSLSGTQPPSTDTQYF	TGTGCCAGCAGCTTAAGCGGGACTCAACCCCCTAGCACAGATACGCAGTATTTT
.	TRBV4-1	.	TRBJ2-1	CASNQIAVSYNEQFF	TGCGCCAGCAACCAGATAGCGGTATCCTACAATGAGCAGTTCTTC
.	TRBV3-1	.	TRBJ2-5	CASSLEGGKGTQYF	TGTGCCAGCAGCCTAGAAGGCGGAAAGGGGACCCAGTACTTC
.	TRBV5-1	few	TRBJ1-1	CASSLTAQNTEAFF	TGCGCCAGCAGCTTGACAGCACAGAACACTGAAGCTTTCTTT
.	TRBV7-7	few	TRBJ2-5	CASSLAGQGTQYF	TGTGCCAGCAGCTTAGCCGGGCAGGGGACCCAGTACTTC
TRBD1	TRBV20-1	.	TRBJ2-1	CSARVGGWGAPFF	TGCAGTGCTAGAGTAGGGGGCTGGGGAGCTCCGTTCTTC
TRBD1	TRBV12-3/TRBV12-4	.	TRBJ1-4	CASSLSGTGDEKLFF	TGTGCCAGCAGTTTGTCCGGGACAGGGGACGAAAAACTGTTTTTT
TRBD2	TRBV11-2	.	TRBJ2-5	CASSSQGLASNEQYF	TGTGCCAGCAGCTCCCAGGGACTAGCTTCCAATGAGCAGTACTTC
.	TRBV28	.	TRBJ2-7	CASSLFLSRSYEQYF	TGTGCCAGCAGTTTATTCCTATCCCGCTCCTACGAGCAGTACTTC
.	TRBV5-1	.	TRBJ2-1	CASSLGGTSTYNEQFF	TGCGCCAGCAGCTTGGGTGGGACGAGTACGTACAATGAGCAGTTCTTC
TRBD1	TRBV4-1	.	TRBJ1-4	CASSQGSGQGPREKLFF	TGCGCCAGCAGCCAAGGGTCTGGACAGGGCCCGCGTGAAAAACTGTTTTTT